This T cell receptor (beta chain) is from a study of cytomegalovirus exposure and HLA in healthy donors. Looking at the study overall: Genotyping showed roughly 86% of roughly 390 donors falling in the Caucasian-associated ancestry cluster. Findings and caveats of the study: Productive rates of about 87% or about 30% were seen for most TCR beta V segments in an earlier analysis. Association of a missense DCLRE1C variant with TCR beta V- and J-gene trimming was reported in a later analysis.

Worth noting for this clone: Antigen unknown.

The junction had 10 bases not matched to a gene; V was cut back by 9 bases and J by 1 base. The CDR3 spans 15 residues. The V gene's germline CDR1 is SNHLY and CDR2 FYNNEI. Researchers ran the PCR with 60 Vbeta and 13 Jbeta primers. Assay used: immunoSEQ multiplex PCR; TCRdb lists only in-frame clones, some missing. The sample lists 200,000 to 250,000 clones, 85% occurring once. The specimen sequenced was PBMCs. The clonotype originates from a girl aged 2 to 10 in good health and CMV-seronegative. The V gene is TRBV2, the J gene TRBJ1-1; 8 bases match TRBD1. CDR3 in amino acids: CASSRSGGRNTEAFF. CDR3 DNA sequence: TGTGCCAGTTCTCGCTCAGGGGGCCGGAACACTGAAGCTTTCTTT.